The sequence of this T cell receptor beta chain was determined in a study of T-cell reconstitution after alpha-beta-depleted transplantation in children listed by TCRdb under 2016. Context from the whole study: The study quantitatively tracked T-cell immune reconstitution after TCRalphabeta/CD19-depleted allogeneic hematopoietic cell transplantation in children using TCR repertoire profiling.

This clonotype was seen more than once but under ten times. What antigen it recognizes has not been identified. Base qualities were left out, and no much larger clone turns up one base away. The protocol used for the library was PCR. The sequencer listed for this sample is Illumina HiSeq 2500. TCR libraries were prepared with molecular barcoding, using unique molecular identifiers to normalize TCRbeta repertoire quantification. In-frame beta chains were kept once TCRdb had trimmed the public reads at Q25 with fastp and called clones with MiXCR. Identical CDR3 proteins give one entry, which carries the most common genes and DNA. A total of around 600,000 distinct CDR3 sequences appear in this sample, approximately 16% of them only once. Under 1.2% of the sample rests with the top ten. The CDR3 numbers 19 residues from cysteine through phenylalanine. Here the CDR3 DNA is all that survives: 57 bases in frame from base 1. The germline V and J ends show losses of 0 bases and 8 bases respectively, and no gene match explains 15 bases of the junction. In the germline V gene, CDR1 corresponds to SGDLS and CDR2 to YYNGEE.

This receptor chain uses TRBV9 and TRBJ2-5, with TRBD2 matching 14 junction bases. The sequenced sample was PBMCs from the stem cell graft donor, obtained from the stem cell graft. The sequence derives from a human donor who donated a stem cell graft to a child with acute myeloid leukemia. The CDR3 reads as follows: CASSVGRTSGGPRRSTQYF. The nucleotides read TGTGCCAGCAGCGTAGGTCGGACTAGCGGGGGGCCTCGTCGGTCCACCCAGTACTTC. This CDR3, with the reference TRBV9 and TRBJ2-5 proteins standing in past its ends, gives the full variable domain DSGVTQTPKHLITATGQRVTLRCSPRSGDLSVYWYQQSLDQGLQFLIQYYNGEERAKGNILERFSAQQFPDLHSELNLSSLELGDSALYFCASSVGRTSGGPRRSTQYFGPGTRLLVL.